This TCR beta chain was obtained from a study of cytomegalovirus exposure and HLA in healthy donors. Study-level points and caveats: In a later analysis, at a false discovery rate of 0.05, about 15,000 TCR beta sequences were associated with HLA alleles. It was approximately 160 TCR beta chains that were listed as cytomegalovirus-associated. The authors later found HLA-associated TCR beta chains more clonally expanded than equally common others. Usually a TCR sequence was rare, but some public TCRs were found in many donors.

As concerns this clone: Its antigen is not known.

PCR used 60 Vbeta primers and 13 Jbeta primers. TCRdb keeps only in-frame clones here, not all; method: immunoSEQ multiplex PCR. The table includes 40,000 to 55,000 clones, 70% to 80% detected once. The sample taken for sequencing was PBMCs. This TCR was recovered from a man aged 25 to 40 in good health and CMV-seronegative.

CDR3 DNA: TGTGCCAGCAGTGAATCTCCAGGGGGTCCCTATGGCTACACCTTC. This translates into CASSESPGGPYGYTF. The V call is TRBV6-1, the J call TRBJ1-2; TRBD1 matches at 7 bases. This CDR3 contains 15 residues. Germline V gene lookup returns CDR1 MNHNS and CDR2 SASEGT. J lost 4 bases, V lost 2 bases, and 7 bases had no gene match.